This is a list of T cell receptor beta chains from one sample in a study of shared clonotypes between healthy human individuals. The repertoire was sequenced with immunoSEQ multiplex PCR; TCRdb's copy has only in-frame clones and lacks some. This sample yields about 2.4 million clones, of which over 85% are seen a single time; approximately 0.37% belongs to the top ten. The sample taken for sequencing was naive CD4+ T cells from PBMCs. The receptor set was obtained from a man aged 18 to 29 in good health. Some clones in this sample may be carry-over from other donors' samples. The CDR3 runs from the conserved cysteine through the conserved F or W. The D gene is left open where the match is weak. The size field is filled for only some rows; it gives once, few, many or a size class.

V gene,D gene,clone size,J gene,CDR3 DNA,CDR3 protein
TRBV30,NA,NA,TRBJ1-5,TGTGCCTGGAGTGTAGGGGGCAATCAGCCCCAGCATTTT,CAWSVGGNQPQHF
TRBV15,NA,NA,TRBJ2-7,TGTGCCACCAGCAGAGGAGGACTCTCCCACGAGCAGTACTTC,CATSRGGLSHEQYF
TRBV6-4,NA,NA,TRBJ2-3,TGTGCCAGCAGTGCCCCTCTAGCTGGCACAGATACGCAGTATTTT,CASSAPLAGTDTQYF
TRBV9,NA,once,TRBJ1-3,TGTGCCAGCAGCGTAGATCGTGGTGGGGGAAACACCATATATTTT,CASSVDRGGGNTIYF
TRBV15,NA,NA,TRBJ2-3,TGTGCCACCAGCAGAGGGGGCAGTGGCACAGATACGCAGTATTTT,CATSRGGSGTDTQYF
TRBV7-9,TRBD2,NA,TRBJ2-7,TGTGCCAGCAGCTTTTGGACTAGCGGGAGTATGAGTTACGAGCAGTACTTC,CASSFWTSGSMSYEQYF
TRBV4-1,NA,NA,TRBJ2-1,TGCGCCAGCAGCCTATCTCCGGGGGGACAGTACAAACGGTTCTTC,CASSLSPGGQYKRFF
TRBV7-2,NA,NA,TRBJ2-1,TGTGCCAGCAGCTCTCCATACAATGAGCAGTTCTTC,CASSSPYNEQFF
TRBV10-3,TRBD1,NA,TRBJ1-4,TGTGCCATCAGTGAGTCTCCCCCGGACAGGGAAAAGAGAGAAAAACTGTTTTTT,CAISESPPDREKREKLFF
TRBV5-1,NA,NA,TRBJ2-2,TGCGCCAGCAGCTTGTCGGCTAGATCGAACACCGGGGAGCTGTTTTTT,CASSLSARSNTGELFF
TRBV6-5,TRBD2,NA,TRBJ2-5,TGTGCCAGCAGTCCCCGGGGGGGAGAGCAGTACTTC,CASSPRGGEQYF
TRBV9,TRBD2,NA,TRBJ2-7,TGTGCCAGCAGCGCTGGACTAGCTGCTTCTCTCGAGCAGTACTTC,CASSAGLAASLEQYF
TRBV28,NA,once,TRBJ2-3,TGTGCCAGCGGGGCGTACACAGATACGCAGTATTTT,CASGAYTDTQYF
TRBV30,NA,NA,TRBJ1-3,TGTGCCTGGACAGGGAGCGTGGGGACTGGAAACACCATATATTTT,CAWTGSVGTGNTIYF
TRBV6-1,TRBD1,NA,TRBJ2-5,TGTGCCAGCAGTCTAGGAGACAGGGTTGAGACCCAGTACTTC,CASSLGDRVETQYF
TRBV5-6,NA,NA,TRBJ1-2,TGTGCCAGCAGCCGTAGGGAACCTTTCGGCTACACCTTC,CASSRREPFGYTF
TRBV9,TRBD2,NA,TRBJ2-7,TGTGCCAGCAGCGTAGTGGTCCAGCGGGGGATGTACGAGCAGTACTTC,CASSVVVQRGMYEQYF
TRBV5-1,NA,NA,TRBJ2-2,TGCGCCAGCCGGGAAAACGCGAACACCGGGGAGCTGTTTTTT,CASRENANTGELFF
TRBV11-3,NA,NA,TRBJ2-1,TGTGCCAGCAGCGTATTTCTATACAATGAGCAGTTCTTC,CASSVFLYNEQFF
TRBV29-1,NA,NA,TRBJ1-1,TGCAGCGTCGGACAACGACTCAATTGGGTGGACACTGAAGCTTTCTTT,CSVGQRLNWVDTEAFF
TRBV18,TRBD1,once,TRBJ1-1,TGTGCCAGCTCACCGACAACAGGGGGCGGGCGGACTGAAGCTTTCTTT,CASSPTTGGGRTEAFF